This T cell receptor (beta chain) stems from a study of shared clonotypes between healthy human individuals (dated by TCRdb to the early 2020s). With respect to the entire study: The cohort included a few men and a couple of women between 18 and 49 years of age. To estimate repertoire size and how much clonotype sharing occurs between individuals, the study deeply sequenced the blood TCR repertoires of roughly 5 healthy adults. Between about 0.8 and 9 billion PBMCs per donor were obtained by leukapheresis. Different laboratories and diverse techniques were used to prepare libraries and sequence TCR repertoires, to increase sequencing depth and limit assay-specific biases. For each donor, CD4 naive and CD4 memory were each run on three plates, CD8 naive on two plates, and CD8 memory on one plate.

Using the deep immunoSEQ assay, TCR CDR3 regions were amplified from genomic DNA by multiplex PCR. Extracted genomic DNA from each cell subset was distributed evenly across all wells of several immunoSEQ 96-well plates, and each plate was treated as a replicate. Each replicate PCR for sorted subsets received 150 to 250 ng genomic DNA, equal to tens of thousands of T cell genomes. Purified libraries were quantified with a Qubit 3.0 fluorometer, sized on a Bioanalyzer 2100, and re-quantified with the KAPA Library Quantification kit. Every immunoSEQ 96-well plate was sequenced on a separate single-read 150-cycle Illumina NextSeq 550 flow cell. As for how the authors treated the data: Because the immunoSEQ output included only junctional sequences and no quality scores, the filtering could not be the same as the filtering used for full-length reads. Sequences were annotated with PyIR, a Python wrapper for IgBLAST v1.9, and V/J genes and CDR3 were assigned using IMGT germline references. Any read was removed if the V/J assignment was weak (E-value above 1e-6), the CDR3 was missing, or the read contained stop codons, out-of-frame junctions, or ambiguous translated residues. V3J clonotypes were defined as sequences sharing an identical inferred V gene, J gene, and CDR3 amino acid sequence. To compute the percentage overlap between repertoires, the number of shared unique clonotypes was divided by the size of the smaller repertoire. Repertoire richness was assessed with RTK rarefaction, the Chao1 estimator, and Recon v2.1 estimates of unobserved clonotypes. OLGA was used to compute generation probabilities for all TCRbeta clonotypes that the gDNA method yielded from four donors. TCRdb obtained this table from immuneACCESS and retained in-frame rearrangements with V and J assigned. These tables miss some clones; where compared with another copy, unresolved V genes account for less than half of the shortfall, and the remainder is unexplained. V and J calls and clone size are given by that table; D and trimming were obtained from the DNA. Across this sample there are more than 2 million clones, with 85% to 95% seen only once. The ten top clones hold roughly 0.13% of the sample.

On this clone itself: This clone's antigen is unknown. No base qualities exist here, and no much larger clone lies one base off it.

V was cut back by 7 bases and J by 8 bases, leaving a gap of 12 bases between them. The CDR3 numbers 12 residues from cysteine through phenylalanine. Of all the DNA, just the CDR3 is kept, 36 bases in frame from base 1. In the germline V gene, CDR1 corresponds to SNHLY and CDR2 to FYNNEI. Broad study findings and their caveats: Because the study included a small number of donors, the genetic and exposure-history diversity represented was limited. Only blood was sampled, and tissue TCR repertoires likely differ from those in blood. Based on pairwise subsampling, the degree of clonotype sharing among donors was expected to be affected by sequencing depth. Compared with non-shared clonotypes, the clonotypes found in all four sorted-subset donors had higher generation probabilities. Across a handful of donors, around 5% of naive CD4, 3% to 4% of naive CD8, 2% to 2.5% of memory CD4, and roughly 0.41% of memory CD8 clonotypes were shared. Naive subsets generally had larger estimated clonotype richness than memory subsets did. Rarefaction of sorted-subset datasets indicated incomplete sequencing despite the large sequencing depth.

Healthy HIV-negative adults with no recently reported acute infections or vaccinations were included as donors. All donors were Caucasian adults living in Nashville, Tennessee, USA. CD4+ T cells were enriched by magnetic negative selection, after which naive cells were positively selected on CD45RA and the negative fraction was taken as the memory subset. After blood collection by leukapheresis, PBMCs were isolated using Ficoll-Histopaque density gradient centrifugation and then cryopreserved in the vapor phase of liquid nitrogen. Analytical flow cytometry was used to check the purity and quantity of every magnetically sorted T cell population. From each sorted fraction, genomic DNA was isolated and quantified by UV absorbance on a Nanodrop 2000c.

The sample was naive CD4+ T cells sorted from blood. The cell subset or site tag for this specimen amounts to: CD45RA+ positively selected. The chain is made from TRBV2 and TRBJ2-1, with the D gene not clear enough to name. The source of this sequence is a man in his late teens or twenties in good health. The CDR3 here reads CASTPTSHEQFF. In nucleotides, the sequence is TGTGCCAGCACCCCCACGTCCCATGAGCAGTTCTTC.